The TCR beta chain described here comes from a study of blood T cell repertoires in COVID-19. Study-level information: Nucleic acid was either cDNA or gDNA, and it came from T cells, B-cell-depleted T cells, or PBMCs.

The CDR3 is made up of 16 amino acids. Trimming took 2 bases from V and 3 from J, leaving 14 bases between them. Germline V gene lookup returns CDR1 MNHEY and CDR2 SMNVEV (reference sequence). As originally analysed: Reference gene primer amplification yielded estimated nucleated cell counts. Using immunoSEQ multiplex PCR, the repertoire was profiled, and TCRdb retains in-frame clones only, with some absent. V, J and clone size were drawn from that table, and D and trimming were deduced from the DNA. The table records approximately 140,000 clones, just over 85% of them present only once. This chain connects TRBV27 to TRBJ2-1, with TRBD2 as a possible D gene (5 bases). The sample taken for sequencing was peripheral blood. The receptor's source is a woman in her sixties with acute or convalescent COVID-19. As DNA, the CDR3 is TGTGCCAGCAGTTTACGGGGTAATGGCTACTACAATGAGCAGTTCTTC. It yields the protein CASSLRGNGYYNEQFF.